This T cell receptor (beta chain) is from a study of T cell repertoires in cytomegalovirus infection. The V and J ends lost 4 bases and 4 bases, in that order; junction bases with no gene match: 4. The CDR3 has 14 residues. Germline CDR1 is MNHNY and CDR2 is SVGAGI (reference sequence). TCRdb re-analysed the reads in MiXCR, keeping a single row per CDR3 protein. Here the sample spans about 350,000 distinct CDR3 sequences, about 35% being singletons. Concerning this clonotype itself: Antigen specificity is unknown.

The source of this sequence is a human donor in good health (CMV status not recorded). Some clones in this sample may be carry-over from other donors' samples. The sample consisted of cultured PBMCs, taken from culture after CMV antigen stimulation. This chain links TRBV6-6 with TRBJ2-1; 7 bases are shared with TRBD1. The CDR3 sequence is CASSLGRGYNEQFF. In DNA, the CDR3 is TGTGCCAGCAGTTTGGGCAGGGGGTACAATGAGCAGTTCTTC.